The next 21 T cell receptor beta chains were all read from a single sample in a study of blood T cells in healthy people across ages. The second PCR ran roughly 6 to 12 cycles with a sample-barcoded 5' primer and J-beta primers. TCRdb reprocessed the 5' RACE reads with MiXCR, giving one entry per CDR3 protein. The table has 650,000 to 800,000 distinct CDR3 sequences, more than 40% seen once. The specimen sequenced was blood. These receptors were taken from a man aged 55 to 70 in good health.

This clonotype was counted between two and nine times. The chain uses TRBV18 and TRBJ1-1, with D unresolved. The germline V gene has CDR1 KGHSH and CDR2 LQKENI. The CDR3 runs to 13 residues. With 0 bases removed from V and 1 base from J, the gap between germline ends came to 3 bases. The CDR3 region is CASSPPGNTEAFF. The DNA of the CDR3 is TGTGCCAGCTCACCACCGGGGAACACTGAAGCTTTCTTT.

The chain links TRBV12-3 or TRBV12-4 to TRBJ1-3; D gene ambiguous. CDR3 length: 12 amino acids. V lost 1 base to trimming and J lost 4 bases, with 2 bases between them. The CDR3 region is CASSLGGNTIYF. In DNA form, the CDR3 reads TGTGCCAGCAGTTTAGGAGGAAACACCATATATTTT.

The chain couples TRBV10-3 to TRBJ2-7; tentative D call: TRBD2 (5 bases). V was cut by 3 bases and J by 0 bases, with 6 bases left in between. Germline loops: CDR1 ENHRY, CDR2 SYGVKD. The CDR3 contains 13 residues. The CDR3 nucleotides read TGTGCCATCAGTGACGGGAACTCCTACGAGCAGTACTTC. Its protein is CAISDGNSYEQYF.

Concerning this clonotype: A much larger clone differs by one base, so this may be a read error. V gene TRBV2 combines with J gene TRBJ2-4; D is perhaps TRBD1 (6 bases). Near its end, the DNA agrees better with TRBJ2-7, so the J call may be wrong. The CDR3 spans 12 residues. Germline V gene lookup returns CDR1 SNHLY and CDR2 FYNNEI. The CDR3 reads CASDADSDEQYF. In DNA form, the CDR3 reads TGTGCCAGCGATGCGGACAGCGACGAGCAGTACTTC.

The rearrangement uses TRBV7-9 and TRBJ2-1, with TRBD1 as a possible D gene (6 bases). With 10 bases removed from V and 10 bases from J, the gap between germline ends came to 17 bases. Per germline, CDR1 SEHNR and CDR2 FQNEAQ (reference sequence). This CDR3 is 12 amino acids long. CDR3 in DNA: TGTGCCATAGACAGGCGTCTGGGGGAGCAGTTCTTC. Translated, it gives CAIDRRLGEQFF.

This clonotype was seen a few times. The chain combines TRBV20-1 with TRBJ2-5; the match to TRBD2 covers 13 bases. Judging by the DNA end, TRBJ2-4 fits better; the J call may be wrong. The CDR3 extends over 16 amino acids. CDR1 and CDR2 (germline): DFQATT, SNEGSKA (reference sequence). The chain's CDR3 is CSAAGELAGGENIQYF. The CDR3 DNA follows: TGCAGTGCTGCAGGGGAACTAGCGGGGGGGGAAAACATTCAGTACTTC.

The chain links TRBV18 to TRBJ1-2; 8 nucleotides agree with TRBD1. With 4 bases clipped from V and 7 bases from J, the junction kept 8 bases outside the gene matches. This CDR3 is 14 amino acids long. CDR1 and CDR2 from the germline V gene are KGHSH and LQKENI. CDR3 sequence reads: CASSHADRVGGYTF. The CDR3 nucleotides read TGTGCCAGCTCACACGCGGACAGGGTGGGTGGCTACACCTTC.

This clonotype has only a few counts. J is TRBJ2-7 and V is TRBV11-3; D might be TRBD1 (5 bases). Germline assignment: CDR1 SGHNT and CDR2 YENEEA. This CDR3 is built from 16 residues. Trimming took off 4 bases at V and 0 bases at J, with 16 bases between the two ends. Here the CDR3 DNA reads TGTGCCAGCAGCTCACGAGGTCAGGGTGGCTCCTACGAGCAGTACTTC. It translates to CASSSRGQGGSYEQYF.

The chain carries TRBV20-1 and TRBJ2-1, with D perhaps given as TRBD1 or TRBD2 (5 bases each). The CDR3 totals 11 residues. Germline loops: CDR1 DFQATT, CDR2 SNEGSKA (reference sequence). The V and J ends lost 5 bases and 7 bases respectively, with 9 bases between them. The CDR3 region has the DNA TGCAGTGCTCGAGGGGTGAATGAGCAGTTCTTC. Amino acids: CSARGVNEQFF.

This clonotype was counted between two and nine times. The chain has TRBV29-1 and TRBJ1-2, with D tentatively TRBD1 (5 bases). The germline V gene has CDR1 SQVTM and CDR2 ANQGSEA. The ends were cut back, 4 bases at V and 2 bases at J, with 8 bases in the middle. This CDR3 contains 12 residues. CDR3 residues: CSVVDRNYGYTF. CDR3 nucleotides: TGCAGCGTTGTCGACAGAAACTATGGCTACACCTTC.

The chain has TRBV4-3 and TRBJ2-5; D might be TRBD1 (6 bases). CDR3 length: 15 amino acids. V lost 1 base and J lost 1, with 10 bases in between. The germline gives CDR1 LGHNA, CDR2 YSLEER. This CDR3 reads CASSQGLDSQETQYF. CDR3 DNA sequence: TGCGCCAGCAGCCAAGGTTTGGACAGCCAAGAGACCCAGTACTTC.

This clonotype was seen a single time. V usage is TRBV27 and J usage is TRBJ2-1, with no clear D. Germline values: CDR1 MNHEY, CDR2 SMNVEV (reference sequence). The length of the CDR3 is 16 residues. V lost 5 bases and J 2 bases, leaving 16 bases between the germline ends. The CDR3 sequence is CASSRDSSGTYNEQFF. The DNA for the CDR3 is TGTGCCAGCAGTCGAGACTCGAGTGGGACCTACAATGAGCAGTTCTTC.

Regarding this clonotype: A much larger clone sits a single nucleotide away, making a read error possible. This chain connects TRBV10-2 to TRBJ2-1; D is possibly TRBD1 (5 bases). Per germline, CDR1 WSHSY and CDR2 SAAADI. The CDR3 is 12 residues long. The CDR3 nucleotides are TGCGCCGTTCAGGGTAGCTACAGTGAGCAGTTCTTC. Its protein product is CAVQGSYSEQFF.

This clonotype appeared once. It is unclear where the CDR3 begins or ends on the DNA, so no DNA is shown, and the CDR3 is as TCRdb lists it. CDR3: CAGSPERGKYYGCTF. The rearrangement joins TRBV27 to TRBJ1-2; the DNA was not compared with TRBD1, the D call given in the table. The CDR3 has 15 amino acids, counting both end residues. CDR1 is MNHEY, CDR2 SMNVEV, per germline (reference sequence).

This clonotype occurred a few times. This rearrangement joins TRBV4-3 to TRBJ1-2, with D uncertain. This CDR3 contains 15 residues. Trimming removed 4 bases at V and 3 bases at J, with 15 bases between. Germline CDR1 is LGHNA and CDR2 is YSLEER. CDR3 amino acids: CASSPIGKTDYGYTF. CDR3 DNA sequence: TGCGCCAGCAGCCCCATAGGGAAGACGGACTATGGCTACACCTTC.

This clonotype was detected only once. The chain recombines TRBV4-1 with TRBJ2-7, with D hard to call. Germline loops: CDR1 MGHRA, CDR2 YSYEKL. CDR3 length: 17 residues. Trimming pared 2 bases from V and 7 bases from J, leaving 24 bases between. CDR3 amino acids: CASSQTGRKLSYNEQYF. CDR3 nucleotides: TGCGCCAGCAGCCAAACCGGGCGCAAACTCTCCTACAATGAGCAGTACTTC.

This chain links TRBV6-5 with TRBJ2-6; 10 bases are shared with TRBD2. The CDR3 has 16 amino acids. The J segment lost 1 base and the V segment lost 6 bases, leaving 3 bases of the junction unmatched. Germline CDR1 reads MNHEY; CDR2 reads SVGAGI. Written as DNA, the CDR3 is TGTGCCAGCAGACTAGCGGGACCTTCTGGGGCCAACGTCCTGACTTTC. Encoded protein: CASRLAGPSGANVLTF.

V and J are TRBV10-3 and TRBJ2-2, with D perhaps matching TRBD1 (5 bases). CDR1 is ENHRY, CDR2 SYGVKD, per germline. Trimming stripped 6 bases from V and 4 bases from J, with 15 bases between. The CDR3 has 15 residues. The DNA of the CDR3 is TGTGCCATCAGCACCCCCGACAGTACCACCGGGGAGCTGTTTTTT. It translates to CAISTPDSTTGELFF.

This clonotype was seen a few times. The chain combines TRBV7-3 with TRBJ2-2; 9 nucleotides agree with TRBD1. Germline CDR1 SGHTA, CDR2 FQGTGA. The CDR3 length is 15 residues. V was pared by 5 bases and J by 2 bases, with 3 bases of the junction left unmatched. CDR3 in amino acids: CASSETGGNTGELFF. The CDR3 DNA is TGTGCCAGCAGCGAAACAGGGGGCAACACCGGGGAGCTGTTTTTT.

This clonotype has more than one count but fewer than ten. This chain links TRBV6-6 with TRBJ2-5; 11 bases are shared with TRBD1. J gave up 4 bases and V 2 bases, and 3 bases lay outside the gene matches. The germline V gene has CDR1 MNHNY and CDR2 SVGAGI (reference sequence). The CDR3 spans 15 residues. CDR3 sequence reads: CASSYMGQGGETQYF. The CDR3 nucleotides read TGTGCCAGCAGTTACATGGGACAGGGGGGAGAGACCCAGTACTTC.

This clonotype turned up a few times. The rearrangement uses TRBV6-5 and TRBJ2-7, with D maybe TRBD1 (6 bases). Germline V gene sequence: CDR1 MNHEY, CDR2 SVGAGI. The CDR3 has 14 amino acids. V gave up 2 bases and J gave up 4 bases, with 12 bases separating them. DNA for the CDR3: TGTGCCAGCAGTTACCAAGGGACACCATACGAGCAGTACTTC. It translates to CASSYQGTPYEQYF.